Below, one T cell receptor (beta chain) is given with its context. Its antigen remains undetermined. Base qualities are not provided; no much larger clone lies one nucleotide away. These data belong to a study of graft-versus-host responses after intestinal transplantation (dated by TCRdb to the early 2020s). Describing the broader study: Multivisceral, liver-intestinal, or isolated intestinal transplants were received by the recipients. All recipients received anti-thymocyte globulin induction followed by maintenance tacrolimus and steroids for around three years. Bulk TCR-beta CDR3 sequencing was used to track graft-versus-host and host-versus-graft alloreactive T cell clones in the graft, circulation and bone marrow after intestinal transplantation. To identify alloreactive clones, pre-transplant mixed lymphocyte reaction products were sequenced and then compared with unstimulated pre-transplant donor and recipient T cells. Of the 20 to 25 intestinal transplant recipients enrolled in the cohort, one of whom was a retransplant, 3 patients without pretransplant specimens were excluded. Donor T cell macrochimerism was defined as a peak of at least 4% donor T cells among recipient peripheral blood mononuclear cells. Rather than being sequenced by the commercial service, samples from a few later patients were sequenced in-house on an Illumina MiSeq and processed with MiXCR. The full study reports these points: GvH clones turned up in recipient bone marrow, with some appearing earlier in ileal mucosa or blood, a pattern consistent with an intestinal mucosal origin. Early after transplant, peak levels of circulating GvH clones were associated with declines in HvG clones. Conclusions were limited by the relatively low number and heterogeneity of intestinal transplant patients. In patients with donor T cell macrochimerism, the allografts had high GvH to HvG T cell clonal ratios.

The intended sense of this specimen's time point label: cells obtained before transplantation from donor or recipient. CD3+CD4+ and CD3+CD8+ populations were FACS-sorted from unstimulated pre-transplant donor and recipient cells taken from spleen or lymph nodes. The CDR3 runs 15 residues from the cysteine to the phenylalanine. Only CDR3 DNA remains: 45 bases, in frame from the first base. CDR1 SSHAT and CDR2 FNYEAQ are derived from the germline V gene (reference sequence). For this chain, trimming is 4 bases at the V end and 6 bases at the J end, and the number of junction bases without a gene match is 9. Libraries came from the immunoSEQ multiplex PCR assay. In most patients, genomic DNA was isolated using the Qiagen DNeasy Blood and Tissue Kit and sent frozen to Adaptive Biotechnologies for TCR sequencing. High-throughput TCR-beta CDR3 sequencing of genomic DNA from most patients was performed by Adaptive Biotechnologies. Regarding the original processing steps: Adaptive's ImmunoSEQ software was the source of the TCR sequencing data for about 18 patients, while a few other patients were processed with MiXCR and VDJtools. To correct CD4 versus CD8 sorting errors, sequences present in both subsets at a frequency ratio below 5:1 were removed. CDR3 nucleotide sequences shared between donor and recipient were removed because their origin could not be assigned. To be classed as alloreactive, a clone needed at least 2-fold expansion over unstimulated cells and a minimum CFSE-low frequency of 0.002% (template counts) or 0.001% (read counts). Mappable clones were those detected in sequenced pre-transplant spleen, lymph node, or MLR CFSE-low populations of the donor or recipient. Cumulative frequency of alloreactive clones was calculated as a percentage of all sequences weighted by copy number. Here the immuneACCESS table is served through TCRdb, limited to in-frame sequences with V and J called. Missing clones are a known gap in these copies; in checked studies unresolved V genes cover under half, and the rest lacks a known reason. From that table come the V and J calls and clone size; the DNA was used to work out D and trimming. This sample comprises approximately 90,000 clones, about 89% of them detected only once. The top ten clonotypes cover around 5.8% of the sample.

The sequence derives from a human donor who received an intestinal transplant. The chain is made from TRBV7-7 and TRBJ2-1, with 7 middle bases fitting TRBD2. This sample comprised unstimulated CD8+ T cells sorted from spleen or lymph node cells, obtained before intestinal transplant. The CDR3 region reads CASSSGPLAVNEQFF. The bases read TGTGCCAGCAGCTCAGGGCCTCTAGCGGTCAATGAGCAGTTCTTC. Joined to the reference TRBV7-7 and TRBJ2-1 proteins, this CDR3 gives the full variable domain: GAGVSQSPRYKVTKRGQDVTLRCDPISSHATLYWYQQALGQGPEFLTYFNYEAQPDKSGLPSDRFSAERPEGSISTLTIQRTEQRDSAMYRCASSSGPLAVNEQFFGPGTRLTVL.